Shown below are 7 T cell receptor beta chains from a single sample sequenced in a study of CD8 T cells in ankylosing spondylitis. TCRdb itself ran the 5' RACE reads through MiXCR, one entry per CDR3 protein. The sample yields approximately 350,000 distinct CDR3 sequences, about 14% seen once. The sequenced material came from blood, either unsorted or a sorted T cell fraction (not recorded which). The receptors here all came from a male donor with ankylosing spondylitis or in good health (not recorded which).

This clonotype was counted many times. This sequence joins TRBV29-1 and TRBJ1-3, with D maybe TRBD1 (5 bases). V shed 7 bases and J shed 0 bases, with 13 bases lying between them. The germline V gene has CDR1 SQVTM and CDR2 ANQGSEA. The CDR3 runs 14 residues. CDR3 in DNA: TGCAGCGGTAACATGGGGGGCTCTGGAAACACCATATATTTT. Residues: CSGNMGGSGNTIYF. The whole variable domain, filled in from reference TRBV29-1 and TRBJ1-3, reads SAVISQKPSRDICQRGTSLTIQCQVDSQVTMMFWYRQQPGQSLTLIATANQGSEATYESGFVIDKFPISRPNLTFSTLTVSNMSPEDSSIYLCSGNMGGSGNTIYFGEGSWLTVV.

The V call is TRBV4-1, the J call TRBJ2-3; TRBD2 matches at 8 bases. The CDR3 consists of 17 residues. V lost 5 bases, J lost 0 bases, and 10 bases stayed unmatched. Germline loops: CDR1 MGHRA, CDR2 YSYEKL. In DNA, the CDR3 is TGCGCCAGCAGCTCCGGGACTAGGGGTTCTAGCACAGATACGCAGTATTTT. Protein: CASSSGTRGSSTDTQYF.

The chain uses TRBV10-3 and TRBJ1-2; D may be TRBD1 (5 bases). CDR1 is ENHRY and CDR2 is SYGVKD in the germline V gene. Deletions cut 4 bases from V and 0 bases from J, with 6 bases between. The CDR3 has 13 amino acids. CDR3 DNA sequence: TGTGCCATCAGTGGGACACCTAACTATGGCTACACCTTC. Translated: CAISGTPNYGYTF.

This chain links TRBV5-1 with TRBJ2-1; possible D gene TRBD1, 6 bases. Looked up from germline, CDR1 is SGHRS and CDR2 is YFSETQ. There are 17 residues in the CDR3. V gave up 0 bases and J gave up 3 bases, with 16 bases separating them. The CDR3 region is CASSLGGTPNVYNEQFF. CDR3 in DNA: TGCGCCAGCAGCTTGGGTGGGACACCTAATGTCTACAATGAGCAGTTCTTC.

This clonotype has more than one count but fewer than ten. This chain links TRBV18 with TRBJ1-3; no definite D call. Looked up from germline, CDR1 is KGHSH and CDR2 is LQKENI. V lost 0 bases to trimming and J lost 2 bases, with 11 bases between them. The CDR3 extends over 16 amino acids. CDR3 bases: TGTGCCAGCTCACCACCGGTGGGGTCCACTGGAAACACCATATATTTT. It is translated as CASSPPVGSTGNTIYF.

This clonotype was detected only a few times. This sequence joins TRBV10-2 and TRBJ2-2; the match to TRBD2 covers 9 bases. V lost 3 bases, J lost 6 bases, and 5 bases stayed unmatched. Germline V gives CDR1 WSHSY, CDR2 SAAADI. This CDR3 spans 15 amino acids. CDR3 bases: TGCGCCAGCAGTGACTTAGCGGGAGTGGCCGGGGAGCTGTTTTTT. It codes for CASSDLAGVAGELFF.

V usage is TRBV3-1 and J usage is TRBJ1-3, with unresolved D. The CDR3 sequence is 16 residues long. CDR1 and CDR2 from the germline V gene are LGHDT and YNNKEL (reference sequence). Deletions cut 2 bases from V and 3 bases from J, with 14 bases between. The CDR3 reads CASSQPKSVFGNTIYF. The CDR3 bases are TGTGCCAGCAGCCAACCTAAAAGTGTATTTGGAAACACCATATATTTT.